One T cell receptor beta chain is described in this entry. The protocol was immunoSEQ multiplex PCR, while the TCRdb copy is restricted to in-frame clones and leaves out a portion. The sample gives about 59,000 clones, around 94% of which show up once; less than 3% is in the top ten. This sample was included in a study of T cell changes during pregnancy in multiple sclerosis. The sequencing here drew on CD8+ T cells from peripheral blood mononuclear cells, taken after pregnancy. This receptor was identified in a female donor with multiple sclerosis, enrolled in a pregnancy study.

For the CDR3, the DNA is TGTGCCAGCAGCACCCCGGGACTACCTTACAATGAGCAGTTCTTC. Amino acid sequence: CASSTPGLPYNEQFF. This rearrangement joins TRBV9 to TRBJ2-1, with TRBD2 matching over 7 bases. The CDR3 contains 15 residues. V shed 4 bases and J 4 bases; nucleotides not matched to a gene: 8. Germline lookup yields CDR1 SGDLS and CDR2 YYNGEE.